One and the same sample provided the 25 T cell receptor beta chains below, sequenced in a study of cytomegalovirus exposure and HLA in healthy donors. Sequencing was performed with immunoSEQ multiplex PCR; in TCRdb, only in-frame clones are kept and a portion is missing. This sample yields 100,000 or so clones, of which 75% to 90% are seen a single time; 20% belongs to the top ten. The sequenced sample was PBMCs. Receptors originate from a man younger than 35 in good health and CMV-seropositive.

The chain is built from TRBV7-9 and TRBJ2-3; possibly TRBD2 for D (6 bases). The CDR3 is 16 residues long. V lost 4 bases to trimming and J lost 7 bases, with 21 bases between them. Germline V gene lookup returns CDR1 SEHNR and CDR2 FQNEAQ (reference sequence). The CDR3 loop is CASSSTLIGSRYTQYF. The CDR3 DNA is TGTGCCAGCAGCTCGACGCTAATCGGGAGCAGGTATACGCAGTATTTT.

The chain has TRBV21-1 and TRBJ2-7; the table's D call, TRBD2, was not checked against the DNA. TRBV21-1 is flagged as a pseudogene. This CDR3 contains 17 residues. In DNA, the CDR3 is TGTGCCAGCAGCATGGCGGGGGTGGGATTAGTGCCCTACGAGCAGTACGTC. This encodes CASSMAGVGLVPYEQYV.

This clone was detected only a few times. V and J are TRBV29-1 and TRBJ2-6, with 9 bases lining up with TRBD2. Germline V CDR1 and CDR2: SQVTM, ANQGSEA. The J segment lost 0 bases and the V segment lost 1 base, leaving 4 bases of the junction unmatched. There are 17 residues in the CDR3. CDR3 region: CSVEGASGISGANVLTF. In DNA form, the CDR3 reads TGCAGCGTTGAAGGAGCTAGCGGGATCTCTGGGGCCAACGTCCTGACTTTC.

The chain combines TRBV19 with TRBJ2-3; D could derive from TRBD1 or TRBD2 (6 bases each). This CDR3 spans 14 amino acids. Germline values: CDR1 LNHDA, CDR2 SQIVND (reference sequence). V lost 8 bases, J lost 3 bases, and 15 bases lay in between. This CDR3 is CASGIGGRTDTQYF. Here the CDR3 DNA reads TGTGCCAGTGGAATAGGGGGGAGGACAGATACGCAGTATTTT.

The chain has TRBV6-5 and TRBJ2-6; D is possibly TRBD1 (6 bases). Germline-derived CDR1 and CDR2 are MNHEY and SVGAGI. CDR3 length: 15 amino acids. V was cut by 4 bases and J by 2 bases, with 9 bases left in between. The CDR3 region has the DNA TGTGCCAGCAGTTCATCAGGGGCTGGGGCCAACGTCCTGACTTTC. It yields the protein CASSSSGAGANVLTF.

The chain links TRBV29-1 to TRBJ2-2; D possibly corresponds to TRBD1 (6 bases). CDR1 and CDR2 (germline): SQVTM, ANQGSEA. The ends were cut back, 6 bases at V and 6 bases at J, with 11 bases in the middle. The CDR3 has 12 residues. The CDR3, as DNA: TGCAGCGTCGCACAGGGTCCCGGGGAGCTGTTTTTT. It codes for CSVAQGPGELFF.

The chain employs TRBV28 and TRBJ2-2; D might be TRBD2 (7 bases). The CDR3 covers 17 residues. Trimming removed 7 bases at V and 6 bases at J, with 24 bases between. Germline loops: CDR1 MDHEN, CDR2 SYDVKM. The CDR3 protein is CASTLALGGGPSGELFF. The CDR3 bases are TGTGCCAGCACCCTGGCCTTAGGGGGAGGGCCCTCCGGGGAGCTGTTTTTT.

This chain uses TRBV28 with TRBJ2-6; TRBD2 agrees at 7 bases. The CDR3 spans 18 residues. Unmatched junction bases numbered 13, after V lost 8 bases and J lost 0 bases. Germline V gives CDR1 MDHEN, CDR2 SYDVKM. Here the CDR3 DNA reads TGTGCCAGCTTCGGACTAGAGAGGGGCTACTCTGGGGCCAACGTCCTGACTTTC. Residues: CASFGLERGYSGANVLTF.

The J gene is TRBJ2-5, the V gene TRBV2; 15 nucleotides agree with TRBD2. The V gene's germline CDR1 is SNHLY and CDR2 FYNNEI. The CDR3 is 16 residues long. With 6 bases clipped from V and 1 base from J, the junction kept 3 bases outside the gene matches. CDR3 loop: CASRSGLAGGQETQYF. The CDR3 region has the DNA TGTGCCAGCAGGTCGGGACTAGCGGGAGGCCAAGAGACCCAGTACTTC.

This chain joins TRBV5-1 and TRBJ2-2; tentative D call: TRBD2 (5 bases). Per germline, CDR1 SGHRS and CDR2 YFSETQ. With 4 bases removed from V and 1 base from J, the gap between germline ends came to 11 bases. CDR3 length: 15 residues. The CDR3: CASSTGLLNTGELFF. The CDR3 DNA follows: TGCGCCAGCAGCACCGGACTCTTGAACACCGGGGAGCTGTTTTTT.

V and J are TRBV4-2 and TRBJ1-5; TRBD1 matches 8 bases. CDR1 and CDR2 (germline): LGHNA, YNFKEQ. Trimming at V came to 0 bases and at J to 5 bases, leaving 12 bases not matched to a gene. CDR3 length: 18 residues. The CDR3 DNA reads TGTGCCAGCAGCCAAGAGAGTTCAGGACAGGGAGGCGATCAGCCCCAGCATTTT. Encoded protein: CASSQESSGQGGDQPQHF.

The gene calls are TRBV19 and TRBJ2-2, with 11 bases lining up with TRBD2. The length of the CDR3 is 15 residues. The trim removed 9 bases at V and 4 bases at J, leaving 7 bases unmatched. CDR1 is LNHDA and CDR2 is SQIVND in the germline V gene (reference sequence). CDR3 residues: CASGLTSGATGELFF. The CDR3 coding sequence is TGTGCCAGCGGATTGACTAGCGGGGCCACCGGGGAGCTGTTTTTT.

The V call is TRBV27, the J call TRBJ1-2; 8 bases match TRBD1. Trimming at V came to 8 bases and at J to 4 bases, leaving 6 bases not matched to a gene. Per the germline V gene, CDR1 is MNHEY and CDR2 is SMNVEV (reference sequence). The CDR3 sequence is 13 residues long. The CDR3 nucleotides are TGTGCCAGCTGGACAGGGTCCCGCTATGGCTACACCTTC. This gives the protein CASWTGSRYGYTF.

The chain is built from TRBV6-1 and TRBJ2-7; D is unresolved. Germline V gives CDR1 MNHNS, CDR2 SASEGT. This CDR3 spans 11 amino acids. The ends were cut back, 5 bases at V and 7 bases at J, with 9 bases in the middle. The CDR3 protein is CASSHGFEQYF. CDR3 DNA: TGTGCCAGCAGTCACGGGTTTGAGCAGTACTTC.

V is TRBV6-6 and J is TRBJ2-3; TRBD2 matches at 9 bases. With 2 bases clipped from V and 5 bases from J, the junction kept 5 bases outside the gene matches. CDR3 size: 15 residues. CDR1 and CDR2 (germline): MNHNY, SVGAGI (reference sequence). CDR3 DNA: TGTGCCAGCAGTTACGGGAGCGGGAGGAGAGATACGCAGTATTTT. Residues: CASSYGSGRRDTQYF.

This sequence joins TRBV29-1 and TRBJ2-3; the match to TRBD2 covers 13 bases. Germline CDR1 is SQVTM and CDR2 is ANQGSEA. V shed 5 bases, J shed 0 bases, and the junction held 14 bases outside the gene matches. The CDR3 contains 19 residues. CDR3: CSVLGLAGAWYHSTDTQYF. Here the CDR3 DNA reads TGCAGCGTTCTCGGACTAGCGGGAGCGTGGTATCACAGCACAGATACGCAGTATTTT.

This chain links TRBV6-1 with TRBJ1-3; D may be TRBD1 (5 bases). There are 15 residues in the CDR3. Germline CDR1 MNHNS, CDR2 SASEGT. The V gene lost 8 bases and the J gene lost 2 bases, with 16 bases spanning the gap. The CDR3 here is CASFSGLGAGNTIYF. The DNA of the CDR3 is TGTGCCAGCTTTTCTGGGTTAGGGGCTGGAAACACCATATATTTT.

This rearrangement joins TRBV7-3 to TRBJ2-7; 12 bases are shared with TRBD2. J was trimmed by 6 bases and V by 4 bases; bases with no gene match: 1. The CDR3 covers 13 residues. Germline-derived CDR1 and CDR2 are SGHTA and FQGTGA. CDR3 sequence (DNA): TGTGCCAGCAGCTCTAGCGGGAGGGCCGAGCAGTACTTC. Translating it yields CASSSSGRAEQYF.

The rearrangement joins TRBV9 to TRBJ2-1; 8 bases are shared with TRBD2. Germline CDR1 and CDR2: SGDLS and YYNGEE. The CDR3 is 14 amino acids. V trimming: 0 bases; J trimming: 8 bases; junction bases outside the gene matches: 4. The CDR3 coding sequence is TGTGCCAGCAGCGTAGCGGGGGGGGATGATGAGCAGTTCTTC. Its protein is CASSVAGGDDEQFF.

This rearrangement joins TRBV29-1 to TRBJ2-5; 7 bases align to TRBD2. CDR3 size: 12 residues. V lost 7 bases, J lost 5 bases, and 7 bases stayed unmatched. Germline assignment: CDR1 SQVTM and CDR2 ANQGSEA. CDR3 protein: CSGEGLEETQYF. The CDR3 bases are TGCAGCGGGGAGGGACTCGAGGAGACCCAGTACTTC.

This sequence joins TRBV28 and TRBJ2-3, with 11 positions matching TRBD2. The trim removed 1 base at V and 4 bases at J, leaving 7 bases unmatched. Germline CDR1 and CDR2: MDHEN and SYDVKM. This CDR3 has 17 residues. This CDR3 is CASSLLGLAGGSDTQYF. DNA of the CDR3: TGTGCCAGCAGTTTATTAGGCCTAGCGGGAGGATCAGATACGCAGTATTTT.

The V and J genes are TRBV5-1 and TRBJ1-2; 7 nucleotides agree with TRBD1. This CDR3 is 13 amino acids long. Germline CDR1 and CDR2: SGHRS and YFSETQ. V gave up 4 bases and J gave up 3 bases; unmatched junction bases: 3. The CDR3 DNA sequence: TGCGCCAGCAGCCCCGACAGGGACTATGGCTACACCTTC. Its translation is CASSPDRDYGYTF.

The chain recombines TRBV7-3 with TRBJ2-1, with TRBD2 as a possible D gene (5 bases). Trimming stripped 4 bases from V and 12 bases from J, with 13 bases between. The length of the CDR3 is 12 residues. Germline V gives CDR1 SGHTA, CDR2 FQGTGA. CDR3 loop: CASSSGRGGQFF. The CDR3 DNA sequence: TGTGCCAGCAGCTCAGGACGGGGTGGGCAGTTCTTC.

The CDR3 region has the DNA TGCGCCAGCAGCTTGGATGACACGCTCAATGAGCAGTTCTTC. Translation gives CASSLDDTLNEQFF. V is TRBV5-1 and J is TRBJ2-1, with D uncertain. The germline V and J ends were trimmed by 0 bases and 6 bases, with 10 bases remaining between them. The germline gives CDR1 SGHRS, CDR2 YFSETQ. There are 14 residues in the CDR3.

CDR3 sequence (DNA): TGCGCCAGCAGCCAATCAACCCCTAAGGAGACCCAGTACTTC. Translated, it gives CASSQSTPKETQYF. The chain has TRBV5-1 and TRBJ2-5; D gene uncertain. This CDR3 contains 14 residues. V gave up 4 bases and J gave up 5 bases, with 15 bases separating them. Germline V lookup: CDR1 SGHRS, CDR2 YFSETQ. Full variable domain (missing parts from reference TRBV5-1 and TRBJ2-5): KAGVTQTPRYLIKTRGQQVTLSCSPISGHRSVSWYQQTPGQGLQFLFEYFSETQRNKGNFPGRFSGRQFSNSRSEMNVSTLELGDSALYLCASSQSTPKETQYFGPGTRLLVL.